This TCR beta chain emerged from a study of blood T cell repertoires in COVID-19 (dated by TCRdb to the early 2020s). In the study overall: Samples from collaborators originated in the United States, Italy and Spain and spanned both the acute and convalescent phases of COVID-19. The material from the prospective study consisted of cDNA or gDNA derived from T cells, B-cell-depleted T cells, or PBMCs. Deeply sampled blood TCRbeta repertoires from subjects exposed to, actively infected with, or recovered from COVID-19 were included in the dataset. The repertoires were released in a freely available public database intended as a resource for research on the immune response to SARS-CoV-2. The samples were drawn from two sources: the first 160 participants of the ongoing ImmuneRACE study, and 1,254 subjects contributed by 6 global collaborators. The sample metadata nearly always contained a de-identified subject ID, COVID-19 status, age in years and sex. HLA class I and class II types, where available, came from metadata supplied by the sample provider rather than from assay-based typing. Study-wide findings and limitations: Clinical and demographic metadata were provided uncurated, with the amount varying by source and participant.

Concerning this clone itself: Its cognate antigen has yet to be identified. Within one base of it there is no much larger clone, and no base qualities were kept.

Whole blood was collected in K2EDTA tubes by collaborating institutions according to the institutions' own protocols. For TCRbeta analysis, collaborator samples were shipped as frozen whole blood, as isolated PBMCs, or as DNA extracted from either sample type. The immunoSEQ Assay, a bias-controlled multiplex PCR, was used to amplify TCRbeta CDR3 regions from genomic DNA. For the original study's pipeline: The number of nucleated cells in each sample was estimated by amplification of reference gene primers within the assay. To quantify the absolute abundance of each unique TCRbeta CDR3 rearrangement, sequence reads were collapsed and filtered. For each sample, productive Simpson clonality was calculated as the square root of Simpson's diversity index over productive rearrangements. What TCRdb holds here is the immuneACCESS table cut down to in-frame rearrangements. Part of the clones is not present; checked against another copy, under half of the missing clones reflect an unresolved V gene, and the others are unexplained. The D gene and trimming were derived from the DNA, and the V and J assignments and clone size from that table. The sample includes approximately 190,000 clones, with less than 90% observed a single time. 6% to 7% of the sample is held by the ten biggest clonotypes.

The origin of this receptor is a woman in her thirties or forties with acute or convalescent COVID-19. The sequenced sample was peripheral blood.

This receptor has the CDR3 CASSPSGLAGGLDTQYF. The nucleotide sequence is TGTGCCAGCTCACCCTCGGGACTAGCGGGAGGTTTGGATACGCAGTATTTT. The sequence joins TRBV18 to TRBJ2-3; a stretch of 15 junction bases matches TRBD2. Trimmed from V: 3 bases; trimmed from J: 6 bases; junction bases lacking a gene match: 7. The CDR3 numbers 17 residues from cysteine through phenylalanine. Left in the record is the CDR3 DNA by itself, 51 bases read in frame from the first base. As encoded in the germline V gene, CDR1 is KGHSH while CDR2 is LQKENI. Extended through the reference TRBV18 and TRBJ2-3 proteins, this CDR3 yields the full variable domain: NAGVMQNPRHLVRRRGQEARLRCSPMKGHSHVYWYRQLPEEGLKFMVYLQKENIIDESGMPKERFSAEFPKEGPSILRIQQVVRGDSAAYFCASSPSGLAGGLDTQYFGPGTRLTVL.